The 27 T cell receptor beta chains below were found in one sample sequenced in a study of PD-1 blockade in classical Hodgkin lymphoma. Time point in this sample: cycle 4 day 1 (C4D1), after six to seven weeks of nivolumab. Every single patient, without exception, relapsed after autologous stem cell transplantation, and brentuximab vedotin exposure varied. The assay was immunoSEQ multiplex PCR, and TCRdb's table has in-frame clones only and misses some. The sample lists about 27,000 clones; 72% were seen once. The sample in question was peripheral blood mononuclear cells (PBMCs), obtained before the fourth cycle of nivolumab. The receptor set was obtained from a human donor with classical Hodgkin lymphoma.

The V and J genes are TRBV5-6 and TRBJ2-7, with TRBD1 matching over 7 bases. Germline V gene data show CDR1 as SGHDT and CDR2 as YYEEEE. CDR3 length: 12 residues. With V trimmed by 4 bases and J by 3 bases, 1 base remained unmatched. This CDR3 is CASSDRDYEQYF. CDR3 nucleotide sequence: TGTGCCAGCAGCGACAGGGACTACGAGCAGTACTTC.

The rearrangement links TRBV6-1 to TRBJ1-5, with D maybe TRBD1 (6 bases). CDR1 MNHNS and CDR2 SASEGT come from the germline V gene. The CDR3 totals 14 residues. V lost 11 bases and J 1 base, leaving 15 bases between the germline ends. CDR3 sequence reads: CAGGLLGSNQPQHF. The CDR3 nucleotides read TGTGCCGGGGGCCTGCTGGGGAGCAATCAGCCCCAGCATTTT.

The chain uses TRBV18 and TRBJ2-7; a possible D gene is TRBD2 (7 bases). The CDR3 sequence is 13 residues long. The V gene's germline CDR1 is KGHSH and CDR2 LQKENI. The V gene lost 4 bases and the J gene lost 6 bases, with 13 bases spanning the gap. This CDR3 is CASSLREGGEQYF. In DNA form, the CDR3 reads TGTGCCAGCTCACTAAGGGAGGGGGGCGAGCAGTACTTC. Supplemented by reference TRBV18 and TRBJ2-7, the full variable domain reads NAGVMQNPRHLVRRRGQEARLRCSPMKGHSHVYWYRQLPEEGLKFMVYLQKENIIDESGMPKERFSAEFPKEGPSILRIQQVVRGDSAAYFCASSLREGGEQYFGPGTRLTVT.

This chain links TRBV5-1 with TRBJ1-1, with D unresolved. The germline gives CDR1 SGHRS, CDR2 YFSETQ. Between the trimmed V and J ends, which lost 0 bases and 1 base, there was a span of 13 bases. The CDR3 has 16 residues. The CDR3 bases are TGCGCCAGCAGCTTGGACCGTCCAGGCCAGAACACTGAAGCTTTCTTT. This encodes CASSLDRPGQNTEAFF. Using reference TRBV5-1 and TRBJ1-1 for the parts outside the CDR3, the full variable domain is KAGVTQTPRYLIKTRGQQVTLSCSPISGHRSVSWYQQTPGQGLQFLFEYFSETQRNKGNFPGRFSGRQFSNSRSEMNVSTLELGDSALYLCASSLDRPGQNTEAFFGQGTRLTVV.

This clone was seen just once. The chain employs TRBV19 and TRBJ2-6; TRBD1 matches 9 bases. Germline CDR1 LNHDA, CDR2 SQIVND (reference sequence). J gave up 5 bases and V 4 bases, and 12 bases lay outside the gene matches. This CDR3 comprises 18 residues. CDR3 in amino acids: CASSNPGQGSLRANVLTF. The CDR3 DNA reads as TGTGCCAGTAGTAATCCGGGACAGGGCAGCCTGAGGGCCAACGTCCTGACTTTC.

This chain connects TRBV27 to TRBJ1-5, with 7 bases lining up with TRBD1. CDR3 length: 16 amino acids. The germline V gene has CDR1 MNHEY and CDR2 SMNVEV (reference sequence). The ends lost 6 bases at V and 4 bases at J; junction bases unmatched: 12. CDR3 in DNA: TGTGCCAGCAGACCTACCGTGACAGGGCCTAATCAGCCCCAGCATTTT. Its translation: CASRPTVTGPNQPQHF.

In this sample, this clone turned up a few times. V gene TRBV9 combines with J gene TRBJ2-5; no firm D call. Germline V gene sequence: CDR1 SGDLS, CDR2 YYNGEE. The CDR3 is made up of 17 amino acids. The V end lost 4 bases, the J end lost 4 bases, and 23 bases lay between the germline ends. This chain's CDR3 is CASSTPERGAPSETQYF. For the CDR3, the DNA is TGTGCCAGCAGCACCCCTGAACGTGGAGCCCCGTCAGAGACCCAGTACTTC. The entire variable domain, with the rest obtained from reference TRBV9 and TRBJ2-5, is as follows: DSGVTQTPKHLITATGQRVTLRCSPRSGDLSVYWYQQSLDQGLQFLIQYYNGEERAKGNILERFSAQQFPDLHSELNLSSLELGDSALYFCASSTPERGAPSETQYFGPGTRLLVL.

This chain links TRBV4-3 with TRBJ1-4, with 7 bases lining up with TRBD1. CDR1 LGHNA and CDR2 YSLEER come from the germline V gene. V was clipped by 0 bases and J by 7 bases; unmatched bases: 5. The CDR3 totals 15 residues. The CDR3 is CASSQEDQGGEKLFF. In DNA form, the CDR3 reads TGCGCCAGCAGCCAAGAAGATCAGGGGGGTGAAAAACTGTTTTTT.

This clone was seen only once. The rearrangement joins TRBV11-2 to TRBJ2-1; D may be TRBD2 (6 bases). Germline V gives CDR1 SGHAT, CDR2 FQNNGV. The CDR3 runs to 16 residues. V lost 5 bases and J 0 bases, leaving 14 bases between the germline ends. CDR3 residues: CASSGDSFVSYNEQFF. In DNA, the CDR3 is TGTGCCAGCAGCGGGGACTCCTTCGTCTCCTACAATGAGCAGTTCTTC.

This clone was counted once. V is TRBV19 and J is TRBJ1-3, with D unclear. V lost 3 bases, J lost 0 bases, and 15 bases lay in between. The CDR3 has 17 amino acids. The V gene's germline CDR1 is LNHDA and CDR2 SQIVND (reference sequence). CDR3 in amino acids: CASSMNSGGDSGNTIYF. The CDR3, as DNA: TGTGCCAGTAGTATGAACTCAGGAGGAGACTCTGGAAACACCATATATTTT. The full variable domain, in which reference TRBV19 and TRBJ1-3 provide the parts outside the CDR3, is DGGITQSPKYLFRKEGQNVTLSCEQNLNHDAMYWYRQDPGQGLRLIYYSQIVNDFQKGDIAEGYSVSREKKESFPLTVTSAQKNPTAFYLCASSMNSGGDSGNTIYFGEGSWLTVV.

The chain recombines TRBV29-1 with TRBJ2-1; a weak D match, TRBD1 (6 bases). The germline V and J ends were trimmed by 7 bases and 12 bases, with 16 bases remaining between them. The CDR3 sequence is 11 residues long. Germline V gene lookup returns CDR1 SQVTM and CDR2 ANQGSEA. This CDR3 is CSGRQGMGQFF. The CDR3 bases are TGCAGCGGGAGGCAGGGGATGGGGCAGTTCTTC.

This clone appeared a single time. V is TRBV7-2 and J is TRBJ1-2; D remains ambiguous. Germline CDR1 reads SGHTA; CDR2 reads FQGNSA. Trimming stripped 2 bases from V and 8 bases from J, with 12 bases between. CDR3 size: 13 residues. The DNA for the CDR3 is TGTGCCAGCAGCTTATTGGATGGGGTGGGCTACACCTTC. Translating gives CASSLLDGVGYTF.

V and J are TRBV7-2 and TRBJ2-4; D gene ambiguous. V was shortened by 2 bases and J by 9 bases, with 14 bases between the two germline ends. The germline CDR1 and CDR2 sequences are SGHTA and FQGNSA. This CDR3 spans 14 amino acids. As DNA, the CDR3 is TGTGCCAGCAGCTTAAAAGCCGTCAGTAGCATTCAGTACTTC. Encoded protein: CASSLKAVSSIQYF.

The chain is built from TRBV6-6 and TRBJ2-3; 11 nucleotides align to TRBD2. V shed 5 bases and J 4 bases; nucleotides not matched to a gene: 5. CDR1 MNHNY and CDR2 SVGAGI come from the germline V gene (reference sequence). This CDR3 spans 15 amino acids. CDR3 DNA: TGTGCCAGCAGTGCCGGGACTAGCGGTTCAGATACGCAGTATTTT. This gives the protein CASSAGTSGSDTQYF.

This clone was seen a handful of times. The V gene is TRBV9, the J gene TRBJ2-5; TRBD2 might be the D (5 bases). The CDR3 runs 14 residues. Germline V gene lookup returns CDR1 SGDLS and CDR2 YYNGEE. The germline V and J ends were trimmed by 0 bases and 5 bases, with 11 bases remaining between them. The CDR3 protein is CASSVGGDSETQYF. The CDR3 coding sequence is TGTGCCAGCAGCGTAGGGGGAGACTCGGAGACCCAGTACTTC.

This sequence joins TRBV19 and TRBJ1-2; 10 bases are shared with TRBD1. V shed 4 bases, J shed 8 bases, and the junction held 10 bases outside the gene matches. The CDR3 is 15 residues long. Germline loops: CDR1 LNHDA, CDR2 SQIVND (reference sequence). The CDR3 nucleotides are TGTGCCAGTAGTAGCGGGACAGGGGTTCGAGGCGGCTACACCTTC. Its protein is CASSSGTGVRGGYTF.

The rearrangement joins TRBV7-9 to TRBJ2-3; D not certain. Germline loops: CDR1 SEHNR, CDR2 FQNEAQ (reference sequence). The CDR3 sequence is 16 residues long. V dropped 2 bases and J dropped 0 bases, with 12 bases sitting between them. Here the CDR3 reads CASSLFLLTSTDTQYF. The DNA of the CDR3 is TGTGCCAGCAGCTTATTCTTGCTAACTAGCACAGATACGCAGTATTTT.

The CDR3 region is CASSRTPNTEAFF. The CDR3 DNA is TGTGCCAGCTCTCGTACACCGAACACTGAAGCTTTCTTT. This chain links TRBV18 with TRBJ1-1; no reliable D call. Germline values: CDR1 KGHSH, CDR2 LQKENI. Trimming removed 6 bases from V and 1 base from J, with 9 bases in between. The CDR3 length is 13 residues.

The V gene is TRBV7-9, the J gene TRBJ2-1; 12 bases are a match to TRBD2. The CDR3 is 15 residues long. Germline V gene sequence: CDR1 SEHNR, CDR2 FQNEAQ (reference sequence). With 4 bases clipped from V and 4 bases from J, the junction kept 2 bases outside the gene matches. The CDR3 DNA follows: TGTGCCAGCAGCTCAGGACTAGCGGGGTACAATGAGCAGTTCTTC. This encodes CASSSGLAGYNEQFF.

The chain employs TRBV9 and TRBJ2-1; a weak D match, TRBD2 (6 bases). The V end lost 3 bases, the J end lost 5 bases, and 24 bases lay between the germline ends. The CDR3 covers 18 residues. Germline V gives CDR1 SGDLS, CDR2 YYNGEE. The CDR3 here is CASSAPLSGGKGHNEQFF. The CDR3 DNA reads TGTGCCAGCAGCGCCCCCCTTAGCGGCGGGAAGGGACACAATGAGCAGTTCTTC.

The V gene is TRBV6-5, the J gene TRBJ1-2; a weak D match, TRBD1 (5 bases). CDR3 length: 14 amino acids. V was shortened by 0 bases and J by 4 bases, with 9 bases between the two germline ends. The germline V gene has CDR1 MNHEY and CDR2 SVGAGI. CDR3 bases: TGTGCCAGCAGTTACTCGGGGGTTACCTATGGCTACACCTTC. The encoded protein is CASSYSGVTYGYTF.

The CDR3 DNA sequence: TGTGCCTGGAGCCCGACTAGGCTGCCCTACAATGAGCAGTTCTTC. The encoded protein is CAWSPTRLPYNEQFF. The rearrangement links TRBV30 to TRBJ2-1; D is possibly TRBD2 (6 bases). V was cut by 3 bases and J by 2 bases, with 14 bases left in between. Germline V gene sequence: CDR1 GTSNPN, CDR2 SVGIG (reference sequence). CDR3 length equals 15 residues.

The rearrangement uses TRBV5-8 and TRBJ2-7, with D perhaps matching TRBD1 (5 bases). V shed 0 bases and J shed 2 bases, with 9 bases lying between them. The CDR3 is 14 residues long. The germline CDR1 and CDR2 sequences are SGHTS and YDEGEE. DNA for the CDR3: TGTGCCAGCAGCTTGGAAGGGGTCACCTACGAGCAGTACTTC. Protein sequence: CASSLEGVTYEQYF.

The chain joins TRBV7-2 to TRBJ2-2; 9 bases align to TRBD1. The CDR3 extends over 15 amino acids. Germline loops: CDR1 SGHTA, CDR2 FQGNSA. The V segment lost 0 bases and the J segment 8 bases; nucleotides outside the gene matches: 4. The CDR3 is CASSLARTGEGELFF. CDR3 sequence (DNA): TGTGCCAGCAGCTTAGCCAGGACAGGGGAAGGGGAGCTGTTTTTT.

V is TRBV30 and J is TRBJ1-2, with TRBD1 matching 8 bases. Germline assignment: CDR1 GTSNPN and CDR2 SVGIG (reference sequence). Trimming removed 2 bases from V and 4 bases from J; junction bases left unmatched: 3. This CDR3 has 13 amino acids. The CDR3, as DNA: TGTGCCTGGAGTTTCAGGGGGCTCTATGGCTACACCTTC. Protein product: CAWSFRGLYGYTF.

The chain recombines TRBV5-1 with TRBJ2-1; D possibly corresponds to TRBD2 (5 bases). The germline V gene has CDR1 SGHRS and CDR2 YFSETQ. CDR3 length: 11 amino acids. Trimming took 2 bases from V and 10 from J, leaving 7 bases between them. CDR3 region: CASSFEREQFF. Written as DNA, the CDR3 is TGCGCCAGCAGCTTCGAGCGGGAGCAGTTCTTC.

This rearrangement joins TRBV2 to TRBJ2-5; 7 bases are shared with TRBD2. The CDR3 is made up of 15 amino acids. Per the germline V gene, CDR1 is SNHLY and CDR2 is FYNNEI. V shed 3 bases and J 5 bases; nucleotides not matched to a gene: 9. The CDR3 is CASSDFAGEGETQYF. The CDR3 nucleotides are TGTGCCAGCAGTGACTTTGCGGGAGAGGGGGAGACCCAGTACTTC.